Listed below are T cell receptor beta chains from one sample, sequenced in a study of cytomegalovirus exposure and HLA in healthy donors. TCRdb's table, derived via immunoSEQ multiplex PCR, lists solely in-frame clones and lacks some. This table has 120,000 or so clones, about 74% appearing once. Sequencing was performed on PBMCs. Receptor source: a woman in her 50s in good health and CMV-seropositive. The CDR3 runs from the conserved cysteine through the conserved F or W. The D gene is left open where the match is weak. The size of a clone is reported for some rows only, either as once, few or many, or as a class for expanded clones.

CDR3,DNA,J,V,size,D
CASSYADRDYGYTF,TGTGCCAGCAGTTACGCGGACAGGGACTATGGCTACACCTTC,TRBJ1-2,TRBV6-5,once,TRBD1
CASSGTSVRGEAFF,TGTGCCAGTAGTGGAACTTCGGTGAGAGGTGAAGCTTTCTTT,TRBJ1-1,TRBV19,NA,NA
CASSSPGLAEQETQYF,TGTGCCAGCAGCTCTCCGGGACTAGCGGAACAAGAGACCCAGTACTTC,TRBJ2-5,TRBV5-6,NA,TRBD2
CATRLQLAGTGELFF,TGTGCCACCCGTCTTCAACTAGCGGGCACCGGGGAGCTGTTTTTT,TRBJ2-2,TRBV6-5,few,TRBD2
CATFLTAFSEAFF,TGTGCCACTTTCTTGACAGCCTTTTCTGAAGCTTTCTTT,TRBJ1-1,TRBV6-1,NA,NA
CASSPDRVQETQYF,TGTGCCAGCAGCCCGGACAGGGTCCAAGAGACCCAGTACTTC,TRBJ2-5,TRBV9,NA,TRBD1
CASSRAGRGVQYF,TGTGCCAGCAGTCGGGCAGGGCGGGGGGTGCAGTACTTC,TRBJ2-7,TRBV6-5,NA,TRBD2
CSVGLGGLNTEAFF,TGCAGCGTGGGGCTCGGGGGTTTGAACACTGAAGCTTTCTTT,TRBJ1-1,TRBV29-1,NA,NA
CASSRGDGNEQFF,TGTGCCAGTAGTCGCGGGGATGGCAATGAGCAGTTCTTC,TRBJ2-1,TRBV19,NA,NA
CASSIANEQFF,TGTGCCAGTAGTATAGCTAATGAGCAGTTCTTC,TRBJ2-1,TRBV19,NA,NA
CASSGSGQSYTGELFF,TGTGCCAGCTCCGGTTCTGGACAGAGCTACACCGGGGAGCTGTTTTTT,TRBJ2-2,TRBV28,NA,NA